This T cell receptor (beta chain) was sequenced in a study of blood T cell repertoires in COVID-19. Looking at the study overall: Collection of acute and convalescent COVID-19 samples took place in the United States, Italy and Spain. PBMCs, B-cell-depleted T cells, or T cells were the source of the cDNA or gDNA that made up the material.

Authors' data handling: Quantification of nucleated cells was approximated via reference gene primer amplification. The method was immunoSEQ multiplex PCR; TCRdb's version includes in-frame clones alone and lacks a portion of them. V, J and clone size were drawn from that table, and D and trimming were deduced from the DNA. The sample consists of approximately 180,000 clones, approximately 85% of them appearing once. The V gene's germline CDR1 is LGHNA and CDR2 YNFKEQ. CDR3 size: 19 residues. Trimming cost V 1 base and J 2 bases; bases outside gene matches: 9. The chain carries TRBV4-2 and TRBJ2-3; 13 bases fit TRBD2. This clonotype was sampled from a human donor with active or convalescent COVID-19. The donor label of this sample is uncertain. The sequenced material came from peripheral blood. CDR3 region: CASSQGTSGGASSTDTQYF. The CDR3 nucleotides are TGTGCCAGCAGCCAAGGTACTAGCGGGGGGGCGTCCTCCACAGATACGCAGTATTTT.